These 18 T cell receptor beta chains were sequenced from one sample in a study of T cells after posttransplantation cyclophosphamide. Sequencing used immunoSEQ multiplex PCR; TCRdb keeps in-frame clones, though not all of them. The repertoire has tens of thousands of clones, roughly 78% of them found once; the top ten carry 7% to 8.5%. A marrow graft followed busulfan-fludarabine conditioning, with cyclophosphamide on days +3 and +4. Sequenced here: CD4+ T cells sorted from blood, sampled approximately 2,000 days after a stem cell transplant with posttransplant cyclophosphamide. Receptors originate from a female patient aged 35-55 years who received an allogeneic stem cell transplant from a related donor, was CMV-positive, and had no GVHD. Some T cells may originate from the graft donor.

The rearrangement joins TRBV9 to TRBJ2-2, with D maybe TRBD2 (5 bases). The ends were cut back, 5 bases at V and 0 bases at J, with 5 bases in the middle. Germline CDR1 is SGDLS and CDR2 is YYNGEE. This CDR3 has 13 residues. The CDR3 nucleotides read TGTGCCAGCAGGGGAGCGAACACCGGGGAGCTGTTTTTT. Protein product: CASRGANTGELFF.

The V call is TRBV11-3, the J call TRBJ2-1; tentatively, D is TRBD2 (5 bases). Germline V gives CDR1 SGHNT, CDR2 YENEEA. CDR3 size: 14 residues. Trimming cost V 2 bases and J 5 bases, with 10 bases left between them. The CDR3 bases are TGTGCCAGCAGCTTATTCGGGCGGGACAATGAGCAGTTCTTC. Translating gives CASSLFGRDNEQFF.

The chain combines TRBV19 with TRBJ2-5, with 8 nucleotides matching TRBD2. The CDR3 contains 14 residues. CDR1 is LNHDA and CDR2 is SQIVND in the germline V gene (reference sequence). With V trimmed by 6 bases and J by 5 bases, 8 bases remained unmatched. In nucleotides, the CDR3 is TGTGCCAGTAGCTATAGCGGGGAGGGGGAGACCCAGTACTTC. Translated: CASSYSGEGETQYF. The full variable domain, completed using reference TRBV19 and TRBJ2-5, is DGGITQSPKYLFRKEGQNVTLSCEQNLNHDAMYWYRQDPGQGLRLIYYSQIVNDFQKGDIAEGYSVSREKKESFPLTVTSAQKNPTAFYLCASSYSGEGETQYFGPGTRLLVL.

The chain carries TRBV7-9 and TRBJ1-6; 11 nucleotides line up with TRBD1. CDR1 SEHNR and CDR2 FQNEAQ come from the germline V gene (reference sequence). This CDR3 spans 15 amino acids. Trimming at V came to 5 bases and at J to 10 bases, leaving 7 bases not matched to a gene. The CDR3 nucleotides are TGTGCCAGCAGCGAGGGGACAGGGGGTAACTCACCCCTCCACTTT. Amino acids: CASSEGTGGNSPLHF.

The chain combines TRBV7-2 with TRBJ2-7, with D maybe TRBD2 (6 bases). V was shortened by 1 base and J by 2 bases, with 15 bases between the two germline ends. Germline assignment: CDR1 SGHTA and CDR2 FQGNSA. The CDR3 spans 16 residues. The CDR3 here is CASSLGGGANTYEQYF. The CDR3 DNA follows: TGTGCCAGCAGCTTAGGTGGCGGGGCTAATACCTACGAGCAGTACTTC.

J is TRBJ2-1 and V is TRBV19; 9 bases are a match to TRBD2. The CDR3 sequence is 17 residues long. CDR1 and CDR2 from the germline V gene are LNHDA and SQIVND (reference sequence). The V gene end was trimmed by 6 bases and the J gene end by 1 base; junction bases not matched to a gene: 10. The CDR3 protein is CASSPAGTSKSYNEQFF. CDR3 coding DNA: TGTGCCAGTAGCCCAGCCGGGACTAGCAAGTCCTACAATGAGCAGTTCTTC.

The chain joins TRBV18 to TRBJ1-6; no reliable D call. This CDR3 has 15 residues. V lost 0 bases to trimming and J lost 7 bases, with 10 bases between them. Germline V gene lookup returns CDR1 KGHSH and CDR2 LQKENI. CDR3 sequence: CASSPPSPGNSPLHF. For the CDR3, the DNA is TGTGCCAGCTCACCACCGAGTCCGGGAAATTCACCCCTCCACTTT.

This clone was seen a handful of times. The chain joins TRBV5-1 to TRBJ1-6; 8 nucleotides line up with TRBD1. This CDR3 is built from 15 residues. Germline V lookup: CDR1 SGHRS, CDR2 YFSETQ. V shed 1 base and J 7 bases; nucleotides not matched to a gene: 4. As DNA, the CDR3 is TGCGCCAGCAGCTTGCCTGGACAGGGAAATTCACCCCTCCACTTT. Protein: CASSLPGQGNSPLHF.

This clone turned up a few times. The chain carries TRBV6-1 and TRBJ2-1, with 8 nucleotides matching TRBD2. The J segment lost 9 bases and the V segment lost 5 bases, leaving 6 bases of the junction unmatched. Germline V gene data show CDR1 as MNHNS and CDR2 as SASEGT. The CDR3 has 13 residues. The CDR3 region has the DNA TGTGCCAGCAGTACCCGGGGGGGAGGTGAGCAGTTCTTC. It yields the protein CASSTRGGGEQFF.

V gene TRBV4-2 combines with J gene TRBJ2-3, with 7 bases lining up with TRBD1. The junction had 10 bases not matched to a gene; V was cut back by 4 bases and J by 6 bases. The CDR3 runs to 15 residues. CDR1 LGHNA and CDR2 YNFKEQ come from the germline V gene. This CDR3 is CASSLGQPPEDTQYF. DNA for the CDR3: TGTGCCAGCAGCCTGGGACAGCCCCCTGAGGATACGCAGTATTTT.

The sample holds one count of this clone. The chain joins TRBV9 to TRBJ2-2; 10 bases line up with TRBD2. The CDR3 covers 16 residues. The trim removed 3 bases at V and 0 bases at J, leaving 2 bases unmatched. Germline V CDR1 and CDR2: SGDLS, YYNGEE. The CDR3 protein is CASSASGGPNTGELFF. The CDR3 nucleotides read TGTGCCAGCAGCGCTAGCGGGGGACCGAACACCGGGGAGCTGTTTTTT.

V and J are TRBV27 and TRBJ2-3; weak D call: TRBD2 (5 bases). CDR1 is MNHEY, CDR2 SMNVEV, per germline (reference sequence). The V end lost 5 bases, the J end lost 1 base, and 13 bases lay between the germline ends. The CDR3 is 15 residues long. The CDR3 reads CASSPTARGTDTQYF. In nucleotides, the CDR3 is TGTGCCAGCAGTCCTACGGCGCGGGGCACAGATACGCAGTATTTT.

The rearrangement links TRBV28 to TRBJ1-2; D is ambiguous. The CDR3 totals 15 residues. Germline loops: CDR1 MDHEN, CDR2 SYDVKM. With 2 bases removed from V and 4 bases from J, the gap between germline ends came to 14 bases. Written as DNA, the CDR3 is TGTGCCAGCAGTTTAAGGTTGGCAGACTTCTATGGCTACACCTTC. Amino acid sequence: CASSLRLADFYGYTF.

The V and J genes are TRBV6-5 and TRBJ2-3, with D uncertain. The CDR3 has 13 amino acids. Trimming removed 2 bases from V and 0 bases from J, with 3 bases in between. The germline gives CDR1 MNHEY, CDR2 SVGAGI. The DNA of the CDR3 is TGTGCCAGCAGTTACACTAGCACAGATACGCAGTATTTT. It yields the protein CASSYTSTDTQYF.

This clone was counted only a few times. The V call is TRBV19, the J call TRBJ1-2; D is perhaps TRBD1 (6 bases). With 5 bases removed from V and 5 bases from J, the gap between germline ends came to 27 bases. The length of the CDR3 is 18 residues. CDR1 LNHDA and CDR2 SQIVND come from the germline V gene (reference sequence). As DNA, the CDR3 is TGTGCCAGTAGTCATTGGGGTGGTTTAACAGGGCCGCTATATGGCTACACCTTC. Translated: CASSHWGGLTGPLYGYTF.

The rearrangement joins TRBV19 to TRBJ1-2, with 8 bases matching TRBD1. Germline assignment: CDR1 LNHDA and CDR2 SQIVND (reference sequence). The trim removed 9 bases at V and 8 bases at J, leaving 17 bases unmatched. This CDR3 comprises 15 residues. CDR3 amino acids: CASRGGAGGRSGYTF. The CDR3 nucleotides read TGTGCCAGCAGAGGGGGGGCAGGGGGCCGGAGCGGCTACACCTTC.

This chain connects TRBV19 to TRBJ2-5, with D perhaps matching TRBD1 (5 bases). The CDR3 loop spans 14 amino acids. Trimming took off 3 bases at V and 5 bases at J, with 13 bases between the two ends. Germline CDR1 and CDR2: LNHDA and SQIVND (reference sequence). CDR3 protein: CASSIQGARETQYF. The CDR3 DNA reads TGTGCCAGTAGTATTCAAGGGGCCCGGGAGACCCAGTACTTC.

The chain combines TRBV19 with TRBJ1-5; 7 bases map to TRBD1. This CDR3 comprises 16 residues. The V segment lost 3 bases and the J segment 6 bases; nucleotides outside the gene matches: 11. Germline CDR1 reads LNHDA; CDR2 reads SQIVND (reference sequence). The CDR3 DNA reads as TGTGCCAGTAGTATCAGGGACACAGGGGCGATTCAGCCCCAGCATTTT. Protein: CASSIRDTGAIQPQHF.